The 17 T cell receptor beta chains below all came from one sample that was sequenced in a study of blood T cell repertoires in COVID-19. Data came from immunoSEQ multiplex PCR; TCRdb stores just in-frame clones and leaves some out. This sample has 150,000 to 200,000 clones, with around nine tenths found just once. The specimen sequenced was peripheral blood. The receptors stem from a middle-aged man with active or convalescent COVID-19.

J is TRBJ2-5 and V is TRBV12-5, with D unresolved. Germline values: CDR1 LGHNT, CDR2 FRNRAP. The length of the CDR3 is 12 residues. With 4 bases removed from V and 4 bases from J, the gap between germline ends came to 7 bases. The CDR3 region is CASGSQLETQYF. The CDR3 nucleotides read TGTGCTAGTGGTTCCCAACTAGAGACCCAGTACTTC.

CDR3 bases: TGTGCCAGCAGCCAAGGTCTAGCGGGGGGGCTAGCCAAAAACATTCAGTACTTC. Translating it yields CASSQGLAGGLAKNIQYF. The chain carries TRBV14 and TRBJ2-4; TRBD2 matches at 12 bases. Trimming at V came to 1 base and at J to 0 bases, leaving 4 bases not matched to a gene. The CDR3 consists of 18 residues. Germline lookup yields CDR1 SGHDN and CDR2 FVKESK.

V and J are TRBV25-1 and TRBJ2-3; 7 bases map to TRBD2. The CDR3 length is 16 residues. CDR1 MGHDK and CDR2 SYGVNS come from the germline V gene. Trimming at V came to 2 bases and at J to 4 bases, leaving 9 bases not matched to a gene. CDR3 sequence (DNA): TGTGCCAGCAGTGAAGGAACGGGGGGTACCCCAGATACGCAGTATTTT. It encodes CASSEGTGGTPDTQYF.

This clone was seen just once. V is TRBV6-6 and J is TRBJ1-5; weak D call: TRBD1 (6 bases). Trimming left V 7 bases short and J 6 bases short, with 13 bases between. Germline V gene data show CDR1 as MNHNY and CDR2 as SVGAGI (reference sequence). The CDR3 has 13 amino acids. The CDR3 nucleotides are TGTGCCAGCACCAAACCGACAGGTCAGCCCCAGCATTTT. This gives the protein CASTKPTGQPQHF.

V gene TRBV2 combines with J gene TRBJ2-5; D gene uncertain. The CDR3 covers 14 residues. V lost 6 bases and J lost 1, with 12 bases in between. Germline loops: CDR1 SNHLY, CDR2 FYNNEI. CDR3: CASSPQWPQETQYF. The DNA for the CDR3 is TGTGCCAGCAGCCCCCAATGGCCCCAAGAGACCCAGTACTTC. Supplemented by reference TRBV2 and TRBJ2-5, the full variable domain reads EPEVTQTPSHQVTQMGQEVILRCVPISNHLYFYWYRQILGQKVEFLVSFYNNEISEKSEIFDDQFSVERPDGSNFTLKIRSTKLEDSAMYFCASSPQWPQETQYFGPGTRLLVL.

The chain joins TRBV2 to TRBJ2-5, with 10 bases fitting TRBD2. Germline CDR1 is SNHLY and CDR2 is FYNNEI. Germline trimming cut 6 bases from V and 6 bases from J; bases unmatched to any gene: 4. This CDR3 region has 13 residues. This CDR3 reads CASSSTSGKTQYF. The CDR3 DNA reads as TGTGCCAGCAGCTCCACTAGCGGGAAGACCCAGTACTTC. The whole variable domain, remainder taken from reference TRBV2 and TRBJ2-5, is EPEVTQTPSHQVTQMGQEVILRCVPISNHLYFYWYRQILGQKVEFLVSFYNNEISEKSEIFDDQFSVERPDGSNFTLKIRSTKLEDSAMYFCASSSTSGKTQYFGPGTRLLVL.

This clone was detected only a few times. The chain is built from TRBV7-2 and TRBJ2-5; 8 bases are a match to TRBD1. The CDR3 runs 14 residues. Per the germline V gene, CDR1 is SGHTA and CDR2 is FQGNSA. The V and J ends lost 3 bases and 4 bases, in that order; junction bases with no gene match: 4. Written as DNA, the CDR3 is TGTGCCAGCAGCTTCACAGGGGGAGGAGAGACCCAGTACTTC. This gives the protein CASSFTGGGETQYF. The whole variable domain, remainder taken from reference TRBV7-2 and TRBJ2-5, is GAGVSQSPSNKVTEKGKDVELRCDPISGHTALYWYRQSLGQGLEFLIYFQGNSAPDKSGLPSDRFSAERTGGSVSTLTIQRTQQEDSAVYLCASSFTGGGETQYFGPGTRLLVL.

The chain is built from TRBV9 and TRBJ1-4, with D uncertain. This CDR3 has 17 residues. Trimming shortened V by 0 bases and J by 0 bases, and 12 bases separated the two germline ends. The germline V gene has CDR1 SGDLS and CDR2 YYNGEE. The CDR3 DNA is TGTGCCAGCAGCGTAGCTGGGGAGCATGCAACTAATGAAAAACTGTTTTTT. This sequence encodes CASSVAGEHATNEKLFF.

The CDR3 spells CASSPKTGPYNEQFF. DNA for the CDR3: TGTGCCAGCAGCCCAAAGACAGGTCCGTACAATGAGCAGTTCTTC. The chain has TRBV7-9 and TRBJ2-1; D is possibly TRBD1 (6 bases). CDR1 SEHNR and CDR2 FQNEAQ come from the germline V gene (reference sequence). CDR3 size: 15 residues. Deletions cut 5 bases from V and 4 bases from J, with 15 bases between.

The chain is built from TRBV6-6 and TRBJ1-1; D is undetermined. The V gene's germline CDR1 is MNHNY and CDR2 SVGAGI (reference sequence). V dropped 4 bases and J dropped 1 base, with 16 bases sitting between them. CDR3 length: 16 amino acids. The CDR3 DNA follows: TGTGCCAGCAGTTCCCCCCATCGCCAGGCGAACACTGAAGCTTTCTTT. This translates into CASSSPHRQANTEAFF.

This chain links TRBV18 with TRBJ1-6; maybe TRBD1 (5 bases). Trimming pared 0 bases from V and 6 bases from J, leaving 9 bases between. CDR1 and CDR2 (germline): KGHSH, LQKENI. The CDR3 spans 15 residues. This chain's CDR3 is CASSPPGQPNSPLHF. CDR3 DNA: TGTGCCAGCTCACCACCGGGGCAGCCTAATTCACCCCTCCACTTT.

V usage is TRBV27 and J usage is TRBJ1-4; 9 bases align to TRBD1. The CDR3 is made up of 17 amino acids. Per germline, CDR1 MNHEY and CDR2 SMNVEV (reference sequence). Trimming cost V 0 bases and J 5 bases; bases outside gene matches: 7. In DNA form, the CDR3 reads TGTGCCAGCAGTTTATCGACAGGGGGAGGTCGGAATGAAAAACTGTTTTTT. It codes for CASSLSTGGGRNEKLFF.

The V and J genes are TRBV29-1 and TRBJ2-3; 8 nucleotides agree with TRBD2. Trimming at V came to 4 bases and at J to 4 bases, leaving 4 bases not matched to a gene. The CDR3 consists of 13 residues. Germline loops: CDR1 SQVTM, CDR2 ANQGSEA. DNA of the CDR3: TGCAGCGTTGGTCGAGCGGGGGCAGATACGCAGTATTTT. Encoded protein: CSVGRAGADTQYF.

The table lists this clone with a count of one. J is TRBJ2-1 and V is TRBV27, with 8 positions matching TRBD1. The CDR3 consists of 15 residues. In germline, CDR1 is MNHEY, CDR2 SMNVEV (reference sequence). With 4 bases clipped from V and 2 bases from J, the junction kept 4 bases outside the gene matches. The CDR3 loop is CASSSMGQAYNEQFF. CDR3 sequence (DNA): TGTGCCAGCAGTTCTATGGGACAGGCCTACAATGAGCAGTTCTTC.

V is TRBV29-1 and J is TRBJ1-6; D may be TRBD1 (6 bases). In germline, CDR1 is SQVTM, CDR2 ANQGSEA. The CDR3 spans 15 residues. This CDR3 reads CRRGTPSSYNSPLHF. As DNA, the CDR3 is TGCAGGAGGGGGACACCCAGCTCCTATAATTCACCCCTCCACTTT. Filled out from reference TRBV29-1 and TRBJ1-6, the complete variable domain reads SAVISQKPSRDICQRGTSLTIQCQVDSQVTMMFWYRQQPGQSLTLIATANQGSEATYESGFVIDKFPISRPNLTFSTLTVSNMSPEDSSIYLCRRGTPSSYNSPLHFGNGTRLTVT.

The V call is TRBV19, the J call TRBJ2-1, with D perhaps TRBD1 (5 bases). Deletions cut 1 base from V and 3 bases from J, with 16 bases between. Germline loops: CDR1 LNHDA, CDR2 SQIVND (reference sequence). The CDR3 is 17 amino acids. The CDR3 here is CASSIAPTVRSYNEQFF. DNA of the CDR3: TGTGCCAGTAGTATAGCCCCGACAGTACGTAGCTACAATGAGCAGTTCTTC.

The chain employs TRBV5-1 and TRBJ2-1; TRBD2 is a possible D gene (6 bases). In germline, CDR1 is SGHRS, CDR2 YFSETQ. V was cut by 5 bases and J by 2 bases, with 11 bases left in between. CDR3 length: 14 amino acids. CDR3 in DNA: TGCGCCAGCAGGGCGGGACTTCCCTACAATGAGCAGTTCTTC. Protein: CASRAGLPYNEQFF.